Listed here are 10 T cell receptor beta chains from one sample, sequenced in a study. TCRdb independently ran MiXCR on the RT-PCR reads; one entry per CDR3 protein. There are about 680,000 distinct CDR3 sequences in the sample; over 12% occur only once, and 3% to 4.5% lies in the top ten. Material for sequencing was memory CD4+ T cells from blood. Source of these receptors: a female donor in good health, serving as a healthy control.

The chain is built from TRBV9 and TRBJ1-3, with D unresolved. V shed 3 bases and J shed 0 bases, with 13 bases lying between them. The CDR3 sequence is 16 residues long. The V gene's germline CDR1 is SGDLS and CDR2 YYNGEE. The CDR3 reads CASSARRANSGNTIYF. The DNA of the CDR3 is TGTGCCAGCAGCGCCCGGCGAGCCAACTCTGGAAACACCATATATTTT.

This clonotype was detected many times. This chain connects TRBV27 to TRBJ1-4; 8 positions agree with TRBD1. The CDR3 is made up of 15 amino acids. V lost 2 bases, J lost 12 bases, and 11 bases stayed unmatched. In germline, CDR1 is MNHEY, CDR2 SMNVEV (reference sequence). CDR3 in DNA: TGTGCCAGCAGTTTAGCAGGGGGCGCCGAGGGAGAACTGTTTTTT. This translates into CASSLAGGAEGELFF.

This chain uses TRBV7-9 with TRBJ1-4; 7 positions match TRBD1. Germline values: CDR1 SEHNR, CDR2 FQNEAQ (reference sequence). The V gene end was trimmed by 5 bases and the J gene end by 11 bases; junction bases not matched to a gene: 5. The CDR3 spans 12 residues. This chain's CDR3 is CASSPDRVKLFF. The CDR3 DNA is TGTGCCAGCAGCCCAGACAGGGTGAAACTGTTTTTT.

This clonotype was counted between two and nine times. The J gene is TRBJ2-3, the V gene TRBV5-1; D may match TRBD1 or TRBD2 (6 bases each). Germline loops: CDR1 SGHRS, CDR2 YFSETQ. V lost 3 bases and J 6 bases, leaving 14 bases between the germline ends. CDR3 length equals 14 residues. The DNA for the CDR3 is TGCGCCAGCAGCTCGCCGGGGGCACCGGATACGCAGTATTTT. Protein sequence: CASSSPGAPDTQYF.

This clonotype was counted only a few times. The genes are TRBV20-1 and TRBJ2-3; 10 bases line up with TRBD1. Germline trimming cut 6 bases from V and 3 bases from J; bases unmatched to any gene: 6. Germline CDR1 DFQATT, CDR2 SNEGSKA (reference sequence). This CDR3 comprises 14 residues. The CDR3 here is CSAATGGLTDTQYF. CDR3 DNA: TGCAGTGCAGCGACAGGGGGCTTGACAGATACGCAGTATTTT.

This clonotype was observed at least ten times. The chain uses TRBV6-5 and TRBJ1-1; no reliable D call. CDR1 is MNHEY, CDR2 SVGAGI, per germline. V was pared by 7 bases and J by 0 bases, with 18 bases between. The CDR3 is 16 residues long. The CDR3 DNA follows: TGTGCCAGCATCCCCGGTGGGGAAACTTTGAACACTGAAGCTTTCTTT. Translation gives CASIPGGETLNTEAFF.

This clonotype turned up a few times. This chain uses TRBV4-3 with TRBJ2-1; tentative D call: TRBD2 (5 bases). V lost 0 bases to trimming and J lost 7 bases, with 10 bases between them. Germline V gives CDR1 LGHNA, CDR2 YSLEER. The CDR3 is 14 residues long. The CDR3 reads CASSQERWRNEQFF. CDR3 bases: TGCGCCAGCAGCCAAGAACGTTGGAGGAATGAGCAGTTCTTC.

To note about this clonotype: With a much larger clone just one base away, this may be a read error. The chain couples TRBV12-3 or TRBV12-4 to TRBJ1-3; D is unclear. This CDR3 contains 14 residues. The CDR3 DNA sequence: TGTGCCATCAGTTGGGAGAACCCAGGAAACACCATATATTTT. It specifies CAISWENPGNTIYF.

The V gene is TRBV18, the J gene TRBJ2-5; TRBD1 aligns across 7 bases. Unmatched junction bases numbered 9, after V lost 6 bases and J lost 5 bases. This CDR3 spans 14 amino acids. The germline V gene has CDR1 KGHSH and CDR2 LQKENI. CDR3 protein: CASSSTGPAETQYF. The CDR3 DNA follows: TGTGCCAGCTCGTCGACAGGGCCGGCGGAGACCCAGTACTTC.

The CDR3 DNA sequence: TGTGCCAGCAGCTTAGCACTAGACTCCTCTATGGGGCAGTATTTT. Translating it yields CASSLALDSSMGQYF. The V call is TRBV7-9, the J call TRBJ2-3, with D tentatively TRBD2 (5 bases). Per germline, CDR1 SEHNR and CDR2 FQNEAQ (reference sequence). The CDR3 runs to 15 residues. Trimming removed 0 bases from V and 11 bases from J, with 18 bases in between. Looking up the rest from reference TRBV7-9 and TRBJ2-3 gives the full variable domain: DTGVSQNPRHKITKRGQNVTFRCDPISEHNRLYWYRQTLGQGPEFLTYFQNEAQLEKSRLLSDRFSAERPKGSFSTLEIQRTEQGDSAMYLCASSLALDSSMGQYFGPGTRLTVL.